Detailed here is one TCR beta chain. The assay was immunoSEQ multiplex PCR, and TCRdb's table has in-frame clones only and misses some. This table has tens of thousands of clones, 87% appearing once. This entry comes from a study of blood T cell repertoires in COVID-19. Study summary: Acute and convalescent COVID-19 samples came from the United States, Italy and Spain. PBMCs, B-cell-depleted T cells, or T cells provided the cDNA or gDNA that made up the material.

CDR1 is LNHDA and CDR2 is SQIVND in the germline V gene (reference sequence). The V gene lost 8 bases and the J gene lost 5 bases, with 12 bases spanning the gap. The CDR3 consists of 12 residues. The sequence came from a male donor with acute or convalescent COVID-19. The gene calls are TRBV19 and TRBJ2-5; D is perhaps TRBD2 (5 bases). Sequencing was done on a sample of peripheral blood. The CDR3 reads CASQSTGETQYF. The CDR3 DNA follows: TGTGCCAGTCAGTCTACGGGGGAGACCCAGTACTTC.